A single T cell receptor (beta chain) is shown here with its context. The sample comes from a study of control samples from healthy donors and cancer patients. Trimming stripped 2 bases from V and 2 bases from J, with 3 bases between. This CDR3 spans 11 amino acids. The V gene's germline CDR1 is GTSNPN and CDR2 SVGIG (reference sequence). Profiling relied on immunoSEQ multiplex PCR, and the TCRdb table lists in-frame clones only, not all of them. Here the sample spans 78,000 or so clones, about 90% being singletons. This receptor was taken from a woman in her fifties or sixties in good health. Sequenced input: blood. The chain is built from TRBV30 and TRBJ1-2, with D uncertain. The CDR3 DNA sequence: TGTGCCTGGAGTTCCAACTATGGCTACACCTTC. It specifies CAWSSNYGYTF.